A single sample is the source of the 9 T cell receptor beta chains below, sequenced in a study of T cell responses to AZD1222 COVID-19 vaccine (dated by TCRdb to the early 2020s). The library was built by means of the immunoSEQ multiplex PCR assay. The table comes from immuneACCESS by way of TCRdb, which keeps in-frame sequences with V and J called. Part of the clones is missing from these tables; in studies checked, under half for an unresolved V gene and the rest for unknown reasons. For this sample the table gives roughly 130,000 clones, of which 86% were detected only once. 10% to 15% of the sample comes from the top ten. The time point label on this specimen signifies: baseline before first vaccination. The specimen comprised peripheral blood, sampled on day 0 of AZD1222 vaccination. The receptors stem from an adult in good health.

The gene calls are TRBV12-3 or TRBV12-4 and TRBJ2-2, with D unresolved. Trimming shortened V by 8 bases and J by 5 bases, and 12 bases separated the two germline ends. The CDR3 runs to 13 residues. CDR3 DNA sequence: TGTGCCAGCGCTTCGCTAGGGACCGGGGAGCTGTTTTTT. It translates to CASASLGTGELFF.

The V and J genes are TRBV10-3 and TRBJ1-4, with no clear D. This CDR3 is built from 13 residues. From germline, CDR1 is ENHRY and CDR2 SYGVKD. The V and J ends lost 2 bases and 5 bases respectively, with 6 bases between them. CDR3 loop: CAISEGRNEKLFF. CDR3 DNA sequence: TGTGCCATCAGTGAGGGGAGGAATGAAAAACTGTTTTTT.

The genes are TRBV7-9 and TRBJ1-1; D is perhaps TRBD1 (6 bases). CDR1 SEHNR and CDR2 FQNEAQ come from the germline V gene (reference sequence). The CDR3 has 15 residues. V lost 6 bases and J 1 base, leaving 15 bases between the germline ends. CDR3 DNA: TGTGCCAGCAGTACTAGGACAGCTACGAACACTGAAGCTTTCTTT. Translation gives CASSTRTATNTEAFF.

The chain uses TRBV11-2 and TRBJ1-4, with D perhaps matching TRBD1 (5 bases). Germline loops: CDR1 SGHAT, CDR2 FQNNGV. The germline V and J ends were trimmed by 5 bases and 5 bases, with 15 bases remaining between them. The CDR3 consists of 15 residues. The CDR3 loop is CASSRPGRENEKLFF. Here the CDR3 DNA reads TGTGCCAGCAGCAGACCGGGACGGGAGAATGAAAAACTGTTTTTT.

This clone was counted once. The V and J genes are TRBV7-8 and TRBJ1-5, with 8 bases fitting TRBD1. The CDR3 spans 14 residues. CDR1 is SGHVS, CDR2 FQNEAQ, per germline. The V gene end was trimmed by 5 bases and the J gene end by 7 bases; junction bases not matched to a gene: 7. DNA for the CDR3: TGTGCCAGCAGCACAGGACAGGGCTGGCAGCCCCAGCATTTT. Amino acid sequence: CASSTGQGWQPQHF.

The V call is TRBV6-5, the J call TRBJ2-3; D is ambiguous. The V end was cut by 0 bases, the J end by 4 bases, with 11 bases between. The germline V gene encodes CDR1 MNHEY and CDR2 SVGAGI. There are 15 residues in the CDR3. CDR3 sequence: CASSYSGPAADTQYF. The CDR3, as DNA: TGTGCCAGCAGTTACTCGGGCCCTGCGGCAGATACGCAGTATTTT.

The CDR3 sequence: CASSQQDYGYTF. CDR3 bases: TGTGCCAGCAGCCAACAGGACTATGGCTACACCTTC. This sequence joins TRBV3-1 (or the pseudogene TRBV3-2) and TRBJ1-2; D gene unclear. The V and J ends lost 2 bases and 3 bases respectively, with 4 bases between them. Per germline, CDR1 LGHDT and CDR2 YNNKEL (reference sequence). CDR3 length equals 12 residues.

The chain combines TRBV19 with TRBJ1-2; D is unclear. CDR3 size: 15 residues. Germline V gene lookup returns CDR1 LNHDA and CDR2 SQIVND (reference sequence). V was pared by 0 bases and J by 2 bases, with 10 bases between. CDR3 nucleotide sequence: TGTGCCAGTAGTATAGATCTTGGCGGGAACTATGGCTACACCTTC. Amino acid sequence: CASSIDLGGNYGYTF. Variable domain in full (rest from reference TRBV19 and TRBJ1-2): DGGITQSPKYLFRKEGQNVTLSCEQNLNHDAMYWYRQDPGQGLRLIYYSQIVNDFQKGDIAEGYSVSREKKESFPLTVTSAQKNPTAFYLCASSIDLGGNYGYTFGSGTRLTVV.

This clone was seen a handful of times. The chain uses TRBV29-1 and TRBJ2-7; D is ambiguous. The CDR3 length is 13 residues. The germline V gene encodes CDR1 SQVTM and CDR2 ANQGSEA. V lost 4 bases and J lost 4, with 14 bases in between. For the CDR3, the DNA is TGCAGCGTTGTCTTGATTTATGGATACGAGCAGTACTTC. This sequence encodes CSVVLIYGYEQYF.